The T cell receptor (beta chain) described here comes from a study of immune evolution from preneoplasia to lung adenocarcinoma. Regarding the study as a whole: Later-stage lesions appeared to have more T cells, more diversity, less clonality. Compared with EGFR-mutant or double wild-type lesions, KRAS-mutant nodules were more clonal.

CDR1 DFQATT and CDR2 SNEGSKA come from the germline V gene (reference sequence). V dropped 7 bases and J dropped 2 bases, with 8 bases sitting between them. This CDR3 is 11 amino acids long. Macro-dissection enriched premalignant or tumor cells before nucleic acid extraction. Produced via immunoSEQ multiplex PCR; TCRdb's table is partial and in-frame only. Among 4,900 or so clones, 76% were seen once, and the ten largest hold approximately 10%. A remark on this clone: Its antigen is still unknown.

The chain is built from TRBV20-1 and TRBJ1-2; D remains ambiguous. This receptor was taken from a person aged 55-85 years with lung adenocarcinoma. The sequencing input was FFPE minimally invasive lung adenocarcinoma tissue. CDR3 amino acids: CSVKFNYGYTF. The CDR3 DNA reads TGCAGTGTAAAGTTCAACTATGGCTACACCTTC.